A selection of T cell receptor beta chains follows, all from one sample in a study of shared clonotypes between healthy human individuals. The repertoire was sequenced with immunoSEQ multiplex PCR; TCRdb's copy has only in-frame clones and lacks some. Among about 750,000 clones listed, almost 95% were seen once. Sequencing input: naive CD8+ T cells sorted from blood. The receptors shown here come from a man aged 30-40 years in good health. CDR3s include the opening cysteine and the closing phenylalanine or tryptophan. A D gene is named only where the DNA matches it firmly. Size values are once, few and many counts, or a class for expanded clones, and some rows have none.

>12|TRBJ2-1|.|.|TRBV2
CASSERSAQQFF
TGTGCCAGCAGTGAACGTTCAGCCCAACAGTTCTTC
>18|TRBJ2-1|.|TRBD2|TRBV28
CASSHFGLAGGQGNEQFF
TGTGCCAGCAGCCACTTCGGACTAGCGGGAGGGCAAGGCAATGAGCAGTTCTTC
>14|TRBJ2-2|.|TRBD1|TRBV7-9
CASSLDRGAGELFF
TGTGCCAGCAGCTTAGACAGGGGAGCCGGGGAGCTGTTTTTT
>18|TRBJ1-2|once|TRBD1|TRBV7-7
CASSSRTGRTGLHYGYTF
TGTGCCAGCAGCTCACGGACAGGGCGTACTGGTTTACACTATGGCTACACCTTC
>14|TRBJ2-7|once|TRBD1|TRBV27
CASSLLDRVDEQYF
TGTGCCAGCAGTTTATTGGACAGGGTAGACGAGCAGTACTTC
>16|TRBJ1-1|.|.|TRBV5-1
CASSLGAHSMNTEAFF
TGCGCCAGCAGCTTGGGGGCCCATTCTATGAACACTGAAGCTTTCTTT
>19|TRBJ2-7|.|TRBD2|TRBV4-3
CASSQDGGGLAGGAYEQYF
TGCGCCAGCAGCCAAGATGGGGGGGGACTAGCGGGAGGAGCCTACGAGCAGTACTTC
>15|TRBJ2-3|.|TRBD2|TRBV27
CASSSLGGGTDTQYF
TGTGCCAGCAGTTCCCTGGGGGGAGGGACAGATACGCAGTATTTT
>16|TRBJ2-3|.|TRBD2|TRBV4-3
CASSQDFLAGADTQYF
TGCGCCAGCAGCCAAGACTTCCTAGCGGGAGCAGATACGCAGTATTTT
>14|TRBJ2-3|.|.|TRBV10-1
CASSPAGKTDTQYF
TGCGCCAGCAGCCCTGCCGGGAAGACAGATACGCAGTATTTT
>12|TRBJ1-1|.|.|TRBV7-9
CASSLEGVEAFF
TGTGCCAGCAGCTTAGAAGGGGTCGAAGCTTTCTTT
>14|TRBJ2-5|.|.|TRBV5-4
CASSLAGTQETQYF
TGTGCCAGCAGCTTGGCCGGGACCCAAGAGACCCAGTACTTC
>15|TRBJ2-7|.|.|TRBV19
CASSPSLRSSYEQYF
TGTGCCAGTAGTCCAAGCCTTAGGAGCTCCTACGAGCAGTACTTC
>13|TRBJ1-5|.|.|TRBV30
CAWSVGGGQPQHF
TGTGCCTGGAGTGTCGGGGGTGGTCAGCCCCAGCATTTT
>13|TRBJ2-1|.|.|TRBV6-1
CASTLRMYNEQFF
TGTGCCAGCACCCTACGGATGTACAATGAGCAGTTCTTC
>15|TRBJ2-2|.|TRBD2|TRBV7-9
CASLGTSANTGELFF
TGTGCCAGCTTGGGGACTAGCGCGAACACCGGGGAGCTGTTTTTT
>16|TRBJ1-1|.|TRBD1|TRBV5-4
CASSPGQDGWNTEAFF
TGTGCCAGCAGCCCCGGACAGGACGGCTGGAACACTGAAGCTTTCTTT
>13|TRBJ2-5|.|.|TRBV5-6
CASRWSGSETQYF
TGTGCCAGCAGGTGGAGCGGTTCAGAGACCCAGTACTTC
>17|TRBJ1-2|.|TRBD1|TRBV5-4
CASSLTGRGQANYGYTF
TGTGCCAGCAGCTTGACTGGCAGGGGGCAAGCTAACTATGGCTACACCTTC
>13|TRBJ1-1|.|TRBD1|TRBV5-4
CASSKNRQGKAFF
TGTGCCAGCAGCAAAAATCGACAGGGCAAAGCTTTCTTT
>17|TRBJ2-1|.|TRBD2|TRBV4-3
CASSQEPAYLAANEQFF
TGCGCCAGCAGCCAAGAACCAGCATATCTAGCGGCCAATGAGCAGTTCTTC
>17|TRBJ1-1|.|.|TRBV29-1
CSVEAGTVRGGNTEAFF
TGCAGCGTTGAAGCCGGGACGGTAAGGGGTGGAAACACTGAAGCTTTCTTT
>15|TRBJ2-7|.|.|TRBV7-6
CASSLEVAQAYEQYF
TGTGCCAGCAGCTTAGAGGTGGCGCAGGCGTACGAGCAGTACTTC
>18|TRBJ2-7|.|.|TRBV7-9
CASSPRGGWREPSYEQYF
TGTGCCAGCAGCCCCAGGGGGGGGTGGCGGGAACCCTCCTACGAGCAGTACTTC
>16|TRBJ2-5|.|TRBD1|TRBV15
CATSRIGTGDEETQYF
TGTGCCACCAGCAGGATCGGGACAGGGGATGAGGAGACCCAGTACTTC
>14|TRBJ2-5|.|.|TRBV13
CASSLQGGEETQYF
TGTGCCAGCAGCTTACAGGGTGGGGAAGAGACCCAGTACTTC
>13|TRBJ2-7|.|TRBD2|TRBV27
CAAGLAGSYEQYF
TGTGCCGCAGGACTAGCGGGCTCCTACGAGCAGTACTTC
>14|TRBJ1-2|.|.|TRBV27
CASSFFRGNYGYTF
TGTGCCAGCAGTTTTTTCCGGGGAAACTATGGCTACACCTTC
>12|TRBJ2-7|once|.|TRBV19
CAARGASYEQYF
TGTGCCGCGCGCGGGGCCTCCTACGAGCAGTACTTC
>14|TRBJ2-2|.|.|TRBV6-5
CASSYGDSIGELFF
TGTGCCAGCAGTTATGGGGACTCCATCGGGGAGCTGTTTTTT
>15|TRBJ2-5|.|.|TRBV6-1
CASSEEDGIQETQYF
TGTGCCAGCAGTGAAGAGGACGGCATCCAAGAGACCCAGTACTTC
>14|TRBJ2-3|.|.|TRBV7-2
CASSPGLHTDTQYF
TGTGCCAGCAGCCCGGGACTGCACACAGATACGCAGTATTTT
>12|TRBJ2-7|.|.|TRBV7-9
CASSPGFYEQYF
TGTGCCAGCAGCCCGGGTTTCTACGAGCAGTACTTC
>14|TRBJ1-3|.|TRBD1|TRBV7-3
CASSWTGSGNTIYF
TGTGCCAGCAGCTGGACAGGCTCTGGAAACACCATATATTTT
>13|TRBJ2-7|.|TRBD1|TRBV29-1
CSVMEGQGFEQYF
TGCAGCGTGATGGAGGGACAGGGGTTTGAGCAGTACTTC
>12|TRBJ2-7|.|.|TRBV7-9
CASSQGGSEQYF
TGTGCCAGCAGCCAGGGCGGTTCCGAGCAGTACTTC
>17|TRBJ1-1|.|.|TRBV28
CASSFPPQGRMNTEAFF
TGTGCCAGCAGTTTCCCCCCCCAGGGGAGGATGAACACTGAAGCTTTCTTT
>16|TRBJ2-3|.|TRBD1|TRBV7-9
CASSDLRQGATDTQYF
TGTGCCAGCAGCGATCTGAGACAGGGAGCAACAGATACGCAGTATTTT
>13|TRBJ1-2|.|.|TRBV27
CASSLSGLGGYTF
TGTGCCAGCAGTTTATCAGGGTTGGGGGGCTACACCTTC
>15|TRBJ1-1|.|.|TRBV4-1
CASSQGRGLLGEAFF
TGCGCCAGCAGCCAGGGGCGGGGGCTTTTAGGTGAAGCTTTCTTT
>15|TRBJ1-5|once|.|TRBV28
CASSLSQLSNQPQHF
TGTGCCAGCAGTTTATCACAGCTTAGCAATCAGCCCCAGCATTTT
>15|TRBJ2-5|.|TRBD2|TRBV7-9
CASSAKTSGQETQYF
TGTGCCAGCAGCGCGAAGACTAGCGGACAAGAGACCCAGTACTTC
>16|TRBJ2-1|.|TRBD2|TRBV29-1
CSVEGTSGSSYNEQFF
TGCAGCGTTGAAGGGACTAGCGGAAGCTCCTACAATGAGCAGTTCTTC
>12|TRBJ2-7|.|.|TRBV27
CASSSDSYEQYF
TGTGCCAGCAGTTCAGACAGCTACGAGCAGTACTTC
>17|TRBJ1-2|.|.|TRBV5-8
CASSRTRLGTRNYGYTF
TGTGCCAGCAGCCGAACACGCTTGGGGACGAGAAACTATGGCTACACCTTC
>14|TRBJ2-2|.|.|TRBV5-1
CASRHAQGTGELFF
TGCGCCAGCCGCCACGCGCAGGGCACCGGGGAGCTGTTTTTT
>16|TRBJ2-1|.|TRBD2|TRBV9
CASSAPIAGVKNEQFF
TGTGCCAGCAGCGCTCCTATAGCGGGAGTAAAAAATGAGCAGTTCTTC
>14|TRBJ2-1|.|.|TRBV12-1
CASSFYQGANEQFF
TGTGCCAGCAGCTTTTACCAGGGGGCAAATGAGCAGTTCTTC
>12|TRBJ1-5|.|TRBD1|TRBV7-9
CASSGTGQPQHF
TGTGCCAGCAGCGGGACAGGTCAGCCCCAGCATTTT
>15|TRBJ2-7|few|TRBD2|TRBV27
CASSTGTSGRYEQYF
TGTGCCAGCAGTACCGGGACTAGCGGGAGATACGAGCAGTACTTC
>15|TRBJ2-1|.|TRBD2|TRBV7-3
CASSLGLAAYNEQFF
TGTGCCAGCAGCTTAGGGCTAGCGGCATACAATGAGCAGTTCTTC
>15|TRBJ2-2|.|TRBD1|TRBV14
CASSEGGLNTGELFF
TGTGCCAGCAGCGAAGGGGGCCTGAACACCGGGGAGCTGTTTTTT
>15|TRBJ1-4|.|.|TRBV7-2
CASSPHGPTNEKLFF
TGTGCCAGCAGCCCCCACGGTCCAACTAATGAAAAACTGTTTTTT
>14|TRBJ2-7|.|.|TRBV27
CASSPPGAWYEQYF
TGTGCCAGCAGTCCCCCCGGGGCGTGGTACGAGCAGTACTTC
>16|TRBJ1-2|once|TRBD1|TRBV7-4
CASSLVQDRGDYGYTF
TGTGCCAGCAGCTTAGTGCAGGACAGGGGGGACTATGGCTACACCTTC
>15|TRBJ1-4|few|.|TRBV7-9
CASSSQSGGNEKLFF
TGTGCCAGCAGCTCTCAGTCGGGCGGTAATGAAAAACTGTTTTTT
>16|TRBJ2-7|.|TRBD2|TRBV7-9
CASSLIVRTSNYEQYF
TGTGCCAGCAGCTTAATAGTCCGGACTAGTAACTACGAGCAGTACTTC